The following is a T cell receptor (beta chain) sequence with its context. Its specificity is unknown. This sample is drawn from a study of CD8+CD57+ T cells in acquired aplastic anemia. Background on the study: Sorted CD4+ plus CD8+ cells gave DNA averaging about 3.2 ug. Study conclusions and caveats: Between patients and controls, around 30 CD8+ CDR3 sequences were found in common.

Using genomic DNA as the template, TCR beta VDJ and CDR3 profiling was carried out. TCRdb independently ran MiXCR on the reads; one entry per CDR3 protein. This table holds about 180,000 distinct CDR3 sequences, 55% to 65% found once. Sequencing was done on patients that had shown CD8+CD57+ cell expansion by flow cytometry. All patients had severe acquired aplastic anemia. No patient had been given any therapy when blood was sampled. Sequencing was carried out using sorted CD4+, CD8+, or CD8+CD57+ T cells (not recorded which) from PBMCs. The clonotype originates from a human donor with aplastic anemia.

In nucleotides, the CDR3 is TGTGCCAGGACCCGGGTAGCGGGGCATGAGCAGTTCTTC. This codes for CARTRVAGHEQFF. The chain links TRBV2 to TRBJ2-1; the match to TRBD2 covers 8 bases. This CDR3 spans 13 amino acids. V gave up 9 bases and J gave up 8 bases; unmatched junction bases: 9. Germline V gene lookup returns CDR1 SNHLY and CDR2 FYNNEI.